This record concerns one TCR beta chain sequence. The TCR beta repertoire was assessed by survey-level immunoSEQ sequencing. Only in-frame clones appear in the TCRdb table, and some are missing; sequencing was by immunoSEQ multiplex PCR. The sample has approximately 50,000 clones, 93% seen once. V lost 8 bases and J lost 3; bases outside the gene matches: 5. This CDR3 is 13 amino acids long. CDR1 is WSHSY and CDR2 is SAAADI in the germline V gene. The chain is built from TRBV10-2 and TRBJ1-2; 8 nucleotides agree with TRBD1. Sequenced material: PBMCs. This receptor was taken from a middle-aged man with rheumatoid arthritis. As DNA, the CDR3 is TGCGCCAGCTTTAGGACAGGGTACTATGGCTACACCTTC. Amino acid sequence: CASFRTGYYGYTF.